These 15 T cell receptor beta chains were sequenced from one sample in a study of shared clonotypes between healthy human individuals. Generated by immunoSEQ multiplex PCR, the TCRdb table keeps only in-frame clones and is missing some. This sample carries about 1,800,000 clones, about 94% of them seen once, and the ten largest clones take 0.9% to 1.5%. CD45RO-negative, CCR7-selected cells formed the naive CD8 fraction, which excluded terminally differentiated effector memory CD45RA+ cells. The sample was naive CD8+ T cells sorted from blood. Receptors were obtained from a man aged 18-30 years in good health.

The chain uses TRBV7-9 and TRBJ2-7; 8 nucleotides agree with TRBD2. Germline CDR1 reads SEHNR; CDR2 reads FQNEAQ (reference sequence). The CDR3 has 15 residues. Losses at the gene ends were 4 bases for V and 0 bases for J; bases not matched to a gene: 5. This chain's CDR3 is CASSYSGVSSYEQYF. CDR3 nucleotides: TGTGCCAGCAGCTATAGCGGGGTGAGCTCCTACGAGCAGTACTTC.

The rearrangement uses TRBV2 and TRBJ1-1, with a tentative D call TRBD1 (5 bases). The CDR3 has 12 amino acids. Between the trimmed V and J ends, which lost 8 bases and 3 bases, there was a span of 10 bases. From germline, CDR1 is SNHLY and CDR2 FYNNEI. The CDR3 loop is CASRPGDTEAFF. The CDR3 bases are TGTGCCAGCCGGCCGGGGGACACTGAAGCTTTCTTT.

The CDR3 reads CASSPNPGTESYEQYF. The CDR3 DNA follows: TGTGCCAGCAGTCCCAACCCCGGGACAGAATCCTACGAGCAGTACTTC. The V and J genes are TRBV28 and TRBJ2-7; 7 positions agree with TRBD1. This CDR3 has 16 amino acids. Germline V gene lookup returns CDR1 MDHEN and CDR2 SYDVKM. Trimming removed 5 bases from V and 1 base from J; junction bases left unmatched: 11.

The CDR3 DNA sequence: TGTGCCAGCAGCCTCTACGGGGAGCTGTTTTTT. This translates into CASSLYGELFF. The gene calls are TRBV7-8 and TRBJ2-2; D is ambiguous. The CDR3 has 11 residues. V shed 5 bases and J shed 7 bases, with 5 bases lying between them. Germline CDR1 SGHVS, CDR2 FQNEAQ.

This sequence joins TRBV7-9 and TRBJ1-4, with D tentatively TRBD1 (5 bases). Trimming left V 1 base short and J 7 bases short, with 10 bases between. This CDR3 comprises 14 residues. The germline V gene encodes CDR1 SEHNR and CDR2 FQNEAQ (reference sequence). The CDR3 DNA reads as TGTGCCAGCAGCTTAGAGGGGACGGCTGAAAAACTGTTTTTT. Encoded protein: CASSLEGTAEKLFF.

The chain combines TRBV11-2 with TRBJ2-7; D unresolved. The CDR3 runs 15 residues. The germline gives CDR1 SGHAT, CDR2 FQNNGV. Trimming left V 0 bases short and J 6 bases short, with 15 bases between. CDR3 region: CASSLDVVTPAEQYF. CDR3 DNA sequence: TGTGCCAGCAGCTTAGATGTCGTGACACCCGCCGAGCAGTACTTC.

The genes are TRBV6-6 and TRBJ2-5; 12 bases map to TRBD1. Germline lookup yields CDR1 MNHNY and CDR2 SVGAGI (reference sequence). This CDR3 is 15 amino acids long. The V and J ends lost 5 bases and 5 bases, in that order; junction bases with no gene match: 6. CDR3 nucleotides: TGTGCCAGCAGTAACCGGGACAGGGGGCTGGAGACCCAGTACTTC. Translated, it gives CASSNRDRGLETQYF.

V is TRBV27 and J is TRBJ1-3, with a possible D match to TRBD1 (5 bases). V was shortened by 3 bases and J by 4 bases, with 10 bases between the two germline ends. The CDR3 loop spans 14 amino acids. Germline-derived CDR1 and CDR2 are MNHEY and SMNVEV (reference sequence). The CDR3: CASSLGPIGNTIYF. DNA for the CDR3: TGTGCCAGCAGTTTGGGGCCGATCGGAAACACCATATATTTT.

This clone was observed a few times. This chain links TRBV7-8 with TRBJ1-1; D remains ambiguous. The CDR3 is 14 residues long. V was trimmed by 1 base and J by 1 base, leaving 7 bases between them. Looked up from germline, CDR1 is SGHVS and CDR2 is FQNEAQ. The DNA of the CDR3 is TGTGCCAGCAGCTTAGAGGCAGCGAACACTGAAGCTTTCTTT. As protein: CASSLEAANTEAFF.

The chain joins TRBV27 to TRBJ2-2; D not certain. The V gene lost 2 bases and the J gene lost 6 bases, with 19 bases spanning the gap. The germline V gene has CDR1 MNHEY and CDR2 SMNVEV (reference sequence). This CDR3 is built from 17 residues. In DNA form, the CDR3 reads TGTGCCAGCAGTTTAGTGGGCCCCCAACCTCTGGCCGGGGAGCTGTTTTTT. It specifies CASSLVGPQPLAGELFF.

This clone was detected once. The rearrangement uses TRBV12-5 and TRBJ2-7, with 8 nucleotides matching TRBD2. The length of the CDR3 is 13 residues. V gave up 1 base and J gave up 10 bases; unmatched junction bases: 6. Germline CDR1 is LGHNT and CDR2 is FRNRAP. The CDR3 nucleotides are TGTGCTAGTGGTTTGGATCAACTAGCGGATCAGTACTTC. Protein sequence: CASGLDQLADQYF. Filled out from reference TRBV12-5 and TRBJ2-7, the complete variable domain reads DARVTQTPRHKVTEMGQEVTMRCQPILGHNTVFWYRQTMMQGLELLAYFRNRAPLDDSGMPKDRFSAEMPDATLATLKIQPSEPRDSAVYFCASGLDQLADQYFGPGTRLTVT.

Details on this clone: Other nucleotide sequences from this sample produce the same CDR3. This chain connects TRBV9 to TRBJ2-7; 8 bases are a match to TRBD2. This CDR3 spans 15 amino acids. From germline, CDR1 is SGDLS and CDR2 YYNGEE. Trimming cost V 0 bases and J 3 bases; bases outside gene matches: 5. In nucleotides, the CDR3 is TGTGCCAGCAGCGTAGGGACCGGGACTAGCTACGAGCAGTACTTC. This gives the protein CASSVGTGTSYEQYF.

Details on this clone: Other DNA sequences of this sample code for an identical CDR3. This sequence joins TRBV9 and TRBJ2-7; a possible D gene is TRBD1 (6 bases). V lost 0 bases to trimming and J lost 4 bases, with 11 bases between them. From germline, CDR1 is SGDLS and CDR2 YYNGEE. The CDR3 has 14 residues. The CDR3 here is CASSVGTETYEQYF. Here the CDR3 DNA reads TGTGCCAGCAGCGTAGGGACAGAGACTTACGAGCAGTACTTC.

This clone was detected only once. The V and J genes are TRBV7-2 and TRBJ2-3, with a possible D match to TRBD1 (5 bases). In germline, CDR1 is SGHTA, CDR2 FQGNSA. This CDR3 region has 15 residues. Trimming stripped 1 base from V and 2 bases from J, with 10 bases between. CDR3 DNA sequence: TGTGCCAGCAGCTTAGGACAGCTTCTCACAGATACGCAGTATTTT. Protein sequence: CASSLGQLLTDTQYF.

This clone was seen only once. In the same sample, other DNA sequences code for this CDR3. The chain carries TRBV6-6 and TRBJ2-1; D is unclear. Germline lookup yields CDR1 MNHNY and CDR2 SVGAGI (reference sequence). The CDR3 consists of 12 residues. The ends were cut back, 0 bases at V and 7 bases at J, with 4 bases in the middle. The CDR3 loop is CASSYSNNEQFF. In DNA, the CDR3 is TGTGCCAGCAGTTACTCGAATAATGAGCAGTTCTTC.